The sequence of this T cell receptor (beta chain) was determined in a study of blood T cells in healthy people across ages. Study-wide context: Template switching picked up about one barcoded beta molecule for each two T cells. General study points: As age increased, TCR beta diversity per million T cells fell in a roughly linear fashion.

The trim removed 3 bases at V and 0 bases at J, leaving 7 bases unmatched. The germline CDR1 and CDR2 sequences are KGHSH and LQKENI. This CDR3 is built from 17 residues. Every donor contributed 8 to 10 milliliters of peripheral blood by blood draw. Isolation per sample recovered at least 6.5 million PBMCs. Points on this clonotype: Its antigen is still unknown.

A sample-barcoded 5' primer and a J-beta primer mix were used in a second PCR of roughly 7 to 11 cycles. TCRdb analysed the 5' RACE reads with MiXCR anew, one entry per CDR3 protein. Seen here are fewer than 900,000 distinct CDR3 sequences, about 40% observed once, and the top ten hold less than 25%. The chain has TRBV18 and TRBJ1-4; 7 bases are shared with TRBD1. The sequence derives from a woman between 55 and 75 years old in good health. What was sequenced was blood. The chain's CDR3 is CASSPLQGLATNEKLFF. DNA for the CDR3: TGTGCCAGCTCACCGTTACAGGGGCTTGCAACTAATGAAAAACTGTTTTTT.